Presented here are 20 T cell receptor beta chains from one specimen sequenced in a study of shared clonotypes between healthy human individuals. As defined, naive CD8 cells were CD45RO-negative and positively selected for CCR7, with terminally differentiated effector memory CD45RA+ cells excluded. Profiling relied on immunoSEQ multiplex PCR, and the TCRdb table lists in-frame clones only, not all of them. The sample has around 2.1 million clones; under 95% are singletons. Material: naive CD8+ T cells from PBMCs. All receptors derive from a man aged 18 to 35 in good health. Some clones in this sample may be carry-over from other donors' samples.

The rearrangement uses TRBV14 and TRBJ2-3; D is tentatively TRBD1 or TRBD2 (5 bases each). The germline gives CDR1 SGHDN, CDR2 FVKESK. The CDR3 loop spans 14 amino acids. The germline V and J ends were trimmed by 8 bases and 6 bases, with 18 bases remaining between them. DNA for the CDR3: TGTGCCAGCTCACACGGGACGGCCTTCGATACGCAGTATTTT. The encoded protein is CASSHGTAFDTQYF.

The J gene is TRBJ1-1, the V gene TRBV15; perhaps TRBD1 as D (5 bases). Trimming shortened V by 0 bases and J by 0 bases, and 11 bases separated the two germline ends. Germline V lookup: CDR1 LNHNV, CDR2 YYDKDF (reference sequence). CDR3 size: 16 residues. This CDR3 reads CATSRDGRDVNTEAFF. In DNA form, the CDR3 reads TGTGCCACCAGCAGAGATGGCAGGGATGTGAACACTGAAGCTTTCTTT.

The chain joins TRBV10-3 to TRBJ2-7, with 10 bases matching TRBD1. CDR1 ENHRY and CDR2 SYGVKD come from the germline V gene. The CDR3 has 16 residues. V lost 2 bases and J lost 2; bases outside the gene matches: 6. CDR3: CAISEPGTGVAYEQYF. Written as DNA, the CDR3 is TGTGCCATCAGTGAGCCCGGGACAGGGGTTGCCTACGAGCAGTACTTC.

Note on this clone: At the DNA level, this CDR3 is encoded by other sequences in the same sample as well. This chain connects TRBV27 to TRBJ1-4; D is ambiguous. The CDR3 is 11 amino acids. CDR1 MNHEY and CDR2 SMNVEV come from the germline V gene (reference sequence). The ends were cut back, 2 bases at V and 8 bases at J, with 3 bases in the middle. CDR3 coding DNA: TGTGCCAGCAGTTTAGGAGAAAAACTGTTTTTT. It codes for CASSLGEKLFF.

This chain connects TRBV2 to TRBJ2-1; D is unclear. There are 17 residues in the CDR3. V was clipped by 4 bases and J by 0 bases, with 16 bases between them. Per germline, CDR1 SNHLY and CDR2 FYNNEI. Here the CDR3 reads CASSVGAGRSSYNEQFF. The CDR3 DNA follows: TGTGCCAGCAGTGTTGGTGCCGGGCGCAGCTCCTACAATGAGCAGTTCTTC.

A note on this clone: Different DNA sequences within this sample yield the same CDR3. The chain couples TRBV27 to TRBJ2-1; D ambiguous. This CDR3 has 15 amino acids. V was cut by 0 bases and J by 0 bases, with 6 bases left in between. Germline lookup yields CDR1 MNHEY and CDR2 SMNVEV (reference sequence). The CDR3, as DNA: TGTGCCAGCAGTTTATCTGGCCCCTCCTACAATGAGCAGTTCTTC. It is translated as CASSLSGPSYNEQFF.

This chain connects TRBV10-3 to TRBJ2-7; 10 positions match TRBD1. The V segment lost 4 bases and the J segment 0 bases; nucleotides outside the gene matches: 9. CDR3 length: 17 residues. Germline-derived CDR1 and CDR2 are ENHRY and SYGVKD. The CDR3 DNA follows: TGTGCCATCAGTGTAACTTCTAGGGACAGGGGCTCCTACGAGCAGTACTTC. The encoded protein is CAISVTSRDRGSYEQYF.

This clone was detected only a few times. The chain joins TRBV4-3 to TRBJ2-1; unclear D gene. CDR1 LGHNA and CDR2 YSLEER come from the germline V gene. The CDR3 covers 14 residues. Trimming pared 1 base from V and 8 bases from J, leaving 12 bases between. The CDR3 bases are TGCGCCAGCAGCCAAGGCGGAGCCCTCGATGAGCAGTTCTTC. Protein product: CASSQGGALDEQFF.

The chain employs TRBV28 and TRBJ1-5; unclear D gene. Trimming left V 2 bases short and J 3 bases short, with 11 bases between. The CDR3 runs to 15 residues. Germline values: CDR1 MDHEN, CDR2 SYDVKM. CDR3 protein: CASSLGQSLNQPQHF. DNA for the CDR3: TGTGCCAGCAGTTTAGGGCAGAGCCTCAATCAGCCCCAGCATTTT. The complete variable domain, with remaining parts taken from reference TRBV28 and TRBJ1-5, reads DVKVTQSSRYLVKRTGEKVFLECVQDMDHENMFWYRQDPGLGLRLIYFSYDVKMKEKGDIPEGYSVSREKKERFSLILESASTNQTSMYLCASSLGQSLNQPQHFGDGTRLSIL.

This clone was seen a single time. The chain is built from TRBV7-9 and TRBJ2-2, with D maybe TRBD2 (6 bases). Trimming removed 2 bases at V and 2 bases at J, with 18 bases between. CDR1 SEHNR and CDR2 FQNEAQ come from the germline V gene (reference sequence). There are 18 residues in the CDR3. CDR3 sequence reads: CASSLSAGSIINTGELFF. The DNA for the CDR3 is TGTGCCAGCAGCTTATCTGCCGGGAGTATCATCAACACCGGGGAGCTGTTTTTT.

This clone was observed once. The J gene is TRBJ2-7, the V gene TRBV5-8; unclear D gene. V was shortened by 6 bases and J by 4 bases, with 8 bases between the two germline ends. Germline V gives CDR1 SGHTS, CDR2 YDEGEE. This CDR3 spans 11 amino acids. The DNA for the CDR3 is TGTGCCAGCAACCTCCCATACGAGCAGTACTTC. This gives the protein CASNLPYEQYF.

The chain carries TRBV5-1 and TRBJ2-7; no clear D gene. The CDR3 runs 12 residues. The V and J ends lost 4 bases and 3 bases respectively, with 8 bases between them. Germline loops: CDR1 SGHRS, CDR2 YFSETQ. The CDR3 bases are TGCGCCAGCAGCCGACCCAACTACGAGCAGTACTTC. Translated, it gives CASSRPNYEQYF.

The CDR3 bases are TGTGCCATCAGCGGACTCAGAGAGACCCAGTACTTC. Translated: CAISGLRETQYF. This chain joins TRBV10-3 and TRBJ2-5, with D tentatively TRBD2 (5 bases). Germline-derived CDR1 and CDR2 are ENHRY and SYGVKD. V was clipped by 6 bases and J by 4 bases, with 9 bases between them. The CDR3 runs 12 residues.

The CDR3 spells CASSPRGHYYEQYF. The CDR3 coding sequence is TGTGCCAGCAGCCCGAGAGGACACTACTACGAGCAGTACTTC. This chain uses TRBV5-6 with TRBJ2-7; a weak D match, TRBD1 (5 bases). V was trimmed by 4 bases and J by 3 bases, leaving 14 bases between them. This CDR3 region has 14 residues. Germline CDR1 is SGHDT and CDR2 is YYEEEE.

The chain joins TRBV6-5 to TRBJ2-7, with a possible D match to TRBD2 (7 bases). The CDR3 is 14 amino acids. CDR1 is MNHEY, CDR2 SVGAGI, per germline. V lost 2 bases to trimming and J lost 3 bases, with 11 bases between them. The CDR3 sequence is CASSYRGAVYEQYF. The CDR3 coding sequence is TGTGCCAGCAGTTACCGGGGGGCGGTCTACGAGCAGTACTTC.

Concerning this clone itself: Other DNA sequences within the sample encode an identical CDR3. The chain joins TRBV6-1 to TRBJ1-5; no clear D. V lost 1 base to trimming and J lost 0 bases, with 7 bases between them. Germline V CDR1 and CDR2: MNHNS, SASEGT. CDR3 length equals 15 residues. CDR3 bases: TGTGCCAGCAGTGAAGAGGGCGGTAGCAATCAGCCCCAGCATTTT. Protein: CASSEEGGSNQPQHF.

This clone was seen only once. One junction end does not reproduce the germline sequence, and a read error may be involved. This chain joins TRBV4-3 and TRBJ2-7, with TRBD2 matching 7 bases. Germline V gives CDR1 LGHNA, CDR2 YSLEER. The CDR3 sequence is 14 residues long. For the CDR3, the DNA is TGCGCCAGCAGCGCCGGGAGGACCTCCTCCGAGCAGTACTTC. Residues: CASSAGRTSSEQYF.

The rearrangement joins TRBV30 to TRBJ1-2, with D unclear. Trimming left V 4 bases short and J 4 bases short, with 13 bases between. Germline CDR1 GTSNPN, CDR2 SVGIG (reference sequence). The CDR3 spans 13 residues. CDR3 residues: CAWTGLGGYGYTF. The CDR3 DNA reads as TGTGCCTGGACGGGCCTTGGAGGCTATGGCTACACCTTC.

The chain uses TRBV28 and TRBJ2-7, with D tentatively TRBD1 (6 bases). Looked up from germline, CDR1 is MDHEN and CDR2 is SYDVKM. CDR3 size: 13 residues. Trimming cost V 6 bases and J 6 bases, with 15 bases left between them. The CDR3: CASSPIRGSEQYF. The CDR3 bases are TGTGCCAGCAGCCCCATCAGGGGAAGCGAGCAGTACTTC.

The CDR3 DNA reads as TGTGCCAGCAGCTTAGAGAATACTAGCGGGAGGAAATTCGACGAGCAGTACTTC. Amino acids: CASSLENTSGRKFDEQYF. The V call is TRBV11-3, the J call TRBJ2-7, with 12 bases lining up with TRBD2. V was pared by 0 bases and J by 5 bases, with 11 bases of the junction left unmatched. There are 18 residues in the CDR3. Germline V CDR1 and CDR2: SGHNT, YENEEA.